This TCR beta chain was obtained from a study of blood T cell repertoires in COVID-19. Source study methods: Estimates of nucleated cell counts were drawn from the amplification of reference gene primers. Produced via immunoSEQ multiplex PCR; TCRdb's table is partial and in-frame only. For V, J and clone size, that table is used; D and trimming come from the DNA. The sample has a few hundred thousand clones, roughly 87% seen once. V was trimmed by 4 bases and J by 0 bases, leaving 7 bases between them. The CDR3 has 15 amino acids. Germline CDR1 LGHDT, CDR2 YNNKEL (reference sequence). This sequence originates from a woman in her 50s who had recovered from COVID-19. This chain uses TRBV3-1 (or the pseudogene TRBV3-2) with TRBJ2-6; D perhaps matches TRBD1 (6 bases). Sequenced material: peripheral blood. In DNA, the CDR3 is TGTGCCAGCAGCCGCAGGGGCTCTGGGGCCAACGTCCTGACTTTC. This translates into CASSRRGSGANVLTF.